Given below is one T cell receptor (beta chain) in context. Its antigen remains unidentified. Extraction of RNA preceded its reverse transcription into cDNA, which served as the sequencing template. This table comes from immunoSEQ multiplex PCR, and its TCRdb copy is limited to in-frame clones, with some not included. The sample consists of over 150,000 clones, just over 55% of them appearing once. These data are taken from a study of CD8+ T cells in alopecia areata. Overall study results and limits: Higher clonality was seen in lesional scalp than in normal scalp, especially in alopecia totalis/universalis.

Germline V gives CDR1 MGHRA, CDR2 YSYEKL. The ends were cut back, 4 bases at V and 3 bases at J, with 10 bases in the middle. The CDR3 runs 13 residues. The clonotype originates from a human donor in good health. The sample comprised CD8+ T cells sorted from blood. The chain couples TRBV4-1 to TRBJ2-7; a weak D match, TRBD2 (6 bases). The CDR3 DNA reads TGCGCCAGCAGCCCCGGGAGAGGCTACGAGCAGTACTTC. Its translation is CASSPGRGYEQYF.